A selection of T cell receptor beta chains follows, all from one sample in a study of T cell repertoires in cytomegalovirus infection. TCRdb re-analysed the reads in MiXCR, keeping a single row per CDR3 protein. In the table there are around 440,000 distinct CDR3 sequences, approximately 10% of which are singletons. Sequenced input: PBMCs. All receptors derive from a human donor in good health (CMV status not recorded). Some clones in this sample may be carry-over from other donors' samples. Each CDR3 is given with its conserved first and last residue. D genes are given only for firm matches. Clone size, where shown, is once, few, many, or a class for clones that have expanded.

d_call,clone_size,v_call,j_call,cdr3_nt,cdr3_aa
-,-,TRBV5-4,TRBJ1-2,TGTGCCAGCAGCTTGGAAGGCGGGAAGGACACCTTC,CASSLEGGKDTF
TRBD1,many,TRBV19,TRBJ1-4,TGTGCCAGCACGGGGACAGTAGCTAATGAAAAACTGTTTTTT,CASTGTVANEKLFF
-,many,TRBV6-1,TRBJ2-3,TGTGCCAGCAGCATTGACTCCCGTTTGGCAGATACGCAGTATTTT,CASSIDSRLADTQYF
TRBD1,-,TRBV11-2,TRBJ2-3,TGTGCCAGCAGCTCGAGGGGAGGACAGGGGTCGACAGATACGCAGTATTTT,CASSSRGGQGSTDTQYF
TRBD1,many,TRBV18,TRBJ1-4,TGTGCCAGCTCACTTCAACAGGGGTACGATGGAAAACTGTTTTTT,CASSLQQGYDGKLFF
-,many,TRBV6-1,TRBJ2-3,TGTGCCAGCAGTGAACCCCGGACATTTCAGGGGTCAGATACGCAGTATTTT,CASSEPRTFQGSDTQYF
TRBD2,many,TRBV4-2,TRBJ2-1,TGTGCCAGCAGCCAAGTTAGCGGGAGGAACAATGAGCAGTTCTTC,CASSQVSGRNNEQFF
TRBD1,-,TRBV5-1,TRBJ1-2,TGCGCCAGCAGCCCCTGGACAGGGGCAGGGTATGGCTACACCTTC,CASSPWTGAGYGYTF
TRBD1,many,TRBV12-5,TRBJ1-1,TGTGCTAGTGGCCTCCGGGACAGCAACACTGAAGCTTTCTTT,CASGLRDSNTEAFF
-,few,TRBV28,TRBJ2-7,TGTGCCAGCAGTTTTCGGTCGAATCAGGCTTGGCAGTACTTC,CASSFRSNQAWQYF
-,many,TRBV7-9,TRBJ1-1,TGTGCCAGCAGCTTAGCCCAGGCGAGGATGAACACTGAAGCTTTCTTT,CASSLAQARMNTEAFF
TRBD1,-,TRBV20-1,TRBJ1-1,TGCAGTGCCTCAAGGGACAGGGTTACTGAAGCTTTCTTT,CSASRDRVTEAFF
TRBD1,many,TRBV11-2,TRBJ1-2,TGTGCCAGCAGGCGTCCCGGGACAGGGAAGGGTGGCTATGGCTACACCTTC,CASRRPGTGKGGYGYTF
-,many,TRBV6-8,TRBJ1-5,TGTGCCAGCAGCCAGAGGACCCGACAGGAGGAAGGGGATCAGCCCCAGCATTTT,CASSQRTRQEEGDQPQHF
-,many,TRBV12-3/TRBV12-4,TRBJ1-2,TGTGCCAGCAGTTTAGAGCGGGGGGCGTATGGCTACACCTTC,CASSLERGAYGYTF
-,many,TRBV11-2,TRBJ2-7,TGTGCCAGCAGTCACTCCCAGACGCAGTACTTC,CASSHSQTQYF
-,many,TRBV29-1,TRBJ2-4,TGCAGCGTAGCTAAGGACCGGGGCGCGGGTGGCATTCAGTACTTC,CSVAKDRGAGGIQYF
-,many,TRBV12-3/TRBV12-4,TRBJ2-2,TGTGCCAGCAGTTTGGACAGTCTAAACACCGGGGAGCTGTTTTTT,CASSLDSLNTGELFF
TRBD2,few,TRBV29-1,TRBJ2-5,TGCAGCGTTGTAGGGGCGGGAGGCCAGGGAGAGACCCAGTACTTC,CSVVGAGGQGETQYF
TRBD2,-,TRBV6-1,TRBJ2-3,TGTGCCAGCAGTGAAGCGCGGGGAGGGGTGATTTCGCAGTATTTT,CASSEARGGVISQYF
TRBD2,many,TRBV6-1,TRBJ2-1,TGTGCCAGCAGATCCGTTAGCGGGAGGACTTACAATGAGCAGTTCTTC,CASRSVSGRTYNEQFF
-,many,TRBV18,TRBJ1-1,TGTGCCAGCTCACAGTACAGGGCTGTGAACACTGAAGCTTTCTTT,CASSQYRAVNTEAFF
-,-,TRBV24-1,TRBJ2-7,TGTGCCACCAGTGGGCCAGGGTCCTCTTCCTACGAGCAGTACTTC,CATSGPGSSSYEQYF
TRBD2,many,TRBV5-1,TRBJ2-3,TGCGCCAGCAGCTTGAGCGGGAGCTACCCAGATACGCAGTATTTT,CASSLSGSYPDTQYF
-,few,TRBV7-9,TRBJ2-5,TGTGCCAGCAGCTCGGGTCCCGGGGGAGAGACCCAGTACTTC,CASSSGPGGETQYF
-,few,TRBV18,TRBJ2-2,TGTGCCAGCTCACCAGGATCAACCACCGGGGAGCTGTTTTTT,CASSPGSTTGELFF
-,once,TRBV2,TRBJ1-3,TGTGCCAGCAGTGGGGGGCCGACCTCTGGAAACACCATATATTTT,CASSGGPTSGNTIYF
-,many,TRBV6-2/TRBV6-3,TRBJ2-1,TGTGCCAGCAGTTACGAGGGGCTATGGTTCTTC,CASSYEGLWFF
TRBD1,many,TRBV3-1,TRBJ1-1,TGTGCCAGCAGCCGGGGACTCAGGGGGCGGGACACTGAAGCTTTCTTT,CASSRGLRGRDTEAFF
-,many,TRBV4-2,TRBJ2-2,TGTGCCAGCAGCCAAGAAAGGACACCGAACACCGGGGAGCTGTTTTTT,CASSQERTPNTGELFF
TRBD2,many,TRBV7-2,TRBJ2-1,TGTGCCAGCAGCCACCGGGCGGGAGGGTTCTACAATGAGCAGTTCTTC,CASSHRAGGFYNEQFF
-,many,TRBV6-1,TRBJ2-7,TGTGCCAGCAGTGAAGGGGGAGGATTCGAGCAGTACTTC,CASSEGGGFEQYF
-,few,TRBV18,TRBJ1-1,TGTGCCACCTTCCGAGTGGAGGGGACCGAAGCTTTCTTT,CATFRVEGTEAFF
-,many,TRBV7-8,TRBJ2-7,TGTGCCAGCAGCTTATATGTGGAGGGAGCGGCCGAGCAGTACTTC,CASSLYVEGAAEQYF
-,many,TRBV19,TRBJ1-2,TGTGCCAGTAGAACGAAGACCGAAAAAACAGCGTCCTATGGCTACACCTTC,CASRTKTEKTASYGYTF
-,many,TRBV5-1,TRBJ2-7,TGCGCCAGCAGCTTGGAATTCGACTTCTACGAGCAGTACTTC,CASSLEFDFYEQYF
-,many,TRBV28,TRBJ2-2,TGTGCCACCGTCCAGGGGTTGGTCACCGGGGAGCTGTTTTTT,CATVQGLVTGELFF